This TCR beta chain was documented in a study of cytomegalovirus exposure and HLA in healthy donors. Details on this clone: Its target is unknown.

PCR involved 60 Vbeta and 13 Jbeta primers. Using immunoSEQ multiplex PCR, the repertoire was profiled, and TCRdb retains in-frame clones only, with some absent. This table holds tens of thousands of clones, roughly 76% found once. General observations from the study: Links to common viral pathogens appeared, in a later analysis, for several of the most significant clusters. After further analysis at a later stage, 15,000 to 20,000 TCR beta sequences were associated with HLA alleles at 0.05 false discovery rate. Analysis was carried out at a later point, and it linked a missense DCLRE1C variant to TCR beta V- and J-gene trimming. The authors assumed roughly uniform sequencing depth across donors for presence/absence analyses.

The CDR3 sequence is 14 residues long. From germline, CDR1 is SGHVS and CDR2 FQNEAQ. V trimming: 7 bases; J trimming: 6 bases; junction bases outside the gene matches: 6. This receptor was identified in a middle-aged woman in good health and CMV-seronegative. The sequenced sample consisted of PBMCs. The V call is TRBV7-8, the J call TRBJ1-6, with 7 nucleotides matching TRBD1. The CDR3 DNA is TGTGCCAGCACCTCGGGACAGATTAATTCACCCCTCCACTTT. As protein: CASTSGQINSPLHF.